The 15 T cell receptor beta chains below come from one sample, sequenced in a study of cytomegalovirus exposure and HLA in healthy donors. PCR used 60 Vbeta primers and 13 Jbeta primers. Here immunoSEQ multiplex PCR was the method, and the copy in TCRdb shows in-frame clones only, minus some. The profile shows roughly 110,000 clones, under 85% of them singletons. Sequenced material: PBMCs. The receptors come from a man aged 25 to 45 in good health and CMV-seropositive.

The rearrangement links TRBV28 to TRBJ1-1; no reliable D call. The CDR3 is 11 residues long. Germline CDR1 is MDHEN and CDR2 is SYDVKM. Trimming removed 2 bases from V and 11 bases from J, with 9 bases in between. CDR3 in DNA: TGTGCCAGCAGTTTACCGGGAGGGGCTTTCTTT. Its protein product is CASSLPGGAFF.

This chain uses TRBV19 with TRBJ1-3; D not resolved. This CDR3 is 15 amino acids long. V lost 6 bases to trimming and J lost 0 bases, with 12 bases between them. CDR1 and CDR2 from the germline V gene are LNHDA and SQIVND (reference sequence). CDR3 bases: TGTGCCAGTAGCCTCGACTTCGGCTCTGGAAACACCATATATTTT. Translation: CASSLDFGSGNTIYF.

Here the CDR3 DNA reads TGTGCCAGCAGCCAAGGGACAGCTAACTATGGCTACACCTTC. Its protein is CASSQGTANYGYTF. The genes are TRBV7-2 and TRBJ1-2; the match to TRBD1 covers 7 bases. Germline V gene sequence: CDR1 SGHTA, CDR2 FQGNSA. This CDR3 spans 14 amino acids. The V segment lost 5 bases and the J segment 0 bases; nucleotides outside the gene matches: 3.

The CDR3 spells CASSHRQGRDEQFF. As DNA, the CDR3 is TGTGCCAGCAGCCATCGACAGGGCCGTGATGAGCAGTTCTTC. The V and J genes are TRBV7-9 and TRBJ2-1; 7 bases are a match to TRBD1. The CDR3 runs to 14 residues. V gave up 5 bases and J gave up 8 bases; unmatched junction bases: 9. CDR1 and CDR2 from the germline V gene are SEHNR and FQNEAQ (reference sequence).

This clone occurred many times. This chain links TRBV4-2 with TRBJ2-1; 9 nucleotides align to TRBD2. V shed 0 bases and J 3 bases; nucleotides not matched to a gene: 0. Germline V gene data show CDR1 as LGHNA and CDR2 as YNFKEQ. This CDR3 comprises 15 residues. CDR3 sequence (DNA): TGTGCCAGCAGCCAAGAGCGGGGGGGCTACAATGAGCAGTTCTTC. It is translated as CASSQERGGYNEQFF.

This chain joins TRBV11-2 and TRBJ2-7, with TRBD2 as a possible D gene (6 bases). The V and J ends lost 6 bases and 6 bases respectively, with 21 bases between them. Germline V CDR1 and CDR2: SGHAT, FQNNGV. The CDR3 runs to 15 residues. Here the CDR3 reads CASRPTLARALEQYF. In DNA form, the CDR3 reads TGTGCCAGCAGACCAACTCTAGCGAGGGCCCTCGAGCAGTACTTC.

The genes are TRBV27 and TRBJ2-5, with 7 positions matching TRBD1. Trimming took 6 bases from V and 1 from J; bases not matched to a gene: 8. Germline lookup yields CDR1 MNHEY and CDR2 SMNVEV (reference sequence). The CDR3 runs 15 residues. CDR3 sequence: CASSRQGRGQETQYF. The CDR3 DNA follows: TGTGCCAGCAGCCGACAGGGTAGGGGCCAAGAGACCCAGTACTTC.

CDR3 protein: CAQGVASFDTQYF. In DNA form, the CDR3 reads TGTGCCCAGGGGGTTGCTAGCTTTGATACGCAGTATTTT. V and J are TRBV25-1 and TRBJ2-3; 7 bases align to TRBD1. There are 13 residues in the CDR3. CDR1 is MGHDK, CDR2 SYGVNS, per germline. J gave up 6 bases and V 11 bases, and 11 bases lay outside the gene matches.

The gene calls are TRBV4-3 and TRBJ1-2, with 7 nucleotides matching TRBD1. The CDR3 is made up of 14 amino acids. CDR1 is LGHNA and CDR2 is YSLEER in the germline V gene. V lost 3 bases to trimming and J lost 7 bases; unmatched junction nucleotides: 8. The CDR3 loop is CASSHWTGEGGYTF. As DNA, the CDR3 is TGCGCCAGCAGCCATTGGACAGGCGAGGGTGGCTACACCTTC.

The rearrangement links TRBV7-6 to TRBJ2-1; 8 bases fit TRBD1. Germline CDR1 is SGHVS and CDR2 is FNYEAQ. V was clipped by 2 bases and J by 2 bases; unmatched bases: 2. This CDR3 is 15 amino acids long. CDR3 loop: CASSLSGGTYNEQFF. The CDR3 coding sequence is TGTGCCAGCAGCTTATCAGGGGGCACCTACAATGAGCAGTTCTTC.

This chain uses TRBV5-1 with TRBJ1-6, with a possible D match to TRBD1 (6 bases). The V gene's germline CDR1 is SGHRS and CDR2 YFSETQ. V was pared by 2 bases and J by 3 bases, with 12 bases between. The CDR3 is 16 amino acids. CDR3 region: CASSLEPTGYNSPLHF. The DNA for the CDR3 is TGCGCCAGCAGCTTAGAACCGACAGGCTATAATTCACCCCTCCACTTT.

This rearrangement joins TRBV28 to TRBJ1-1; possibly TRBD1 for D (5 bases). Germline values: CDR1 MDHEN, CDR2 SYDVKM. CDR3 length: 15 amino acids. Trimming removed 3 bases at V and 0 bases at J, with 11 bases between. CDR3: CASSFGGSMNTEAFF. The CDR3 bases are TGTGCCAGCAGTTTTGGGGGGTCTATGAACACTGAAGCTTTCTTT.

This rearrangement joins TRBV9 to TRBJ2-3, with TRBD1 matching over 7 bases. V lost 3 bases to trimming and J lost 2 bases; unmatched junction nucleotides: 3. The germline gives CDR1 SGDLS, CDR2 YYNGEE. This CDR3 contains 14 residues. In DNA, the CDR3 is TGTGCCAGCAGCGCGGGACAGTACACAGATACGCAGTATTTT. It translates to CASSAGQYTDTQYF.

This chain joins TRBV5-8 and TRBJ1-5; perhaps TRBD1 as D (5 bases). V lost 3 bases, J lost 3 bases, and 13 bases lay in between. Germline V gene lookup returns CDR1 SGHTS and CDR2 YDEGEE. The CDR3 extends over 15 amino acids. CDR3 nucleotide sequence: TGTGCCAGCAGCTCCGGGACTGCCGACAATCAGCCCCAGCATTTT. It codes for CASSSGTADNQPQHF.

The chain employs TRBV4-1 and TRBJ2-5; maybe TRBD1 (6 bases). Germline CDR1 reads MGHRA; CDR2 reads YSYEKL. With 0 bases removed from V and 3 bases from J, the gap between germline ends came to 14 bases. CDR3 length equals 16 residues. The chain's CDR3 is CASSQEAYNREETQYF. For the CDR3, the DNA is TGCGCCAGCAGCCAAGAAGCATATAACAGGGAAGAGACCCAGTACTTC.